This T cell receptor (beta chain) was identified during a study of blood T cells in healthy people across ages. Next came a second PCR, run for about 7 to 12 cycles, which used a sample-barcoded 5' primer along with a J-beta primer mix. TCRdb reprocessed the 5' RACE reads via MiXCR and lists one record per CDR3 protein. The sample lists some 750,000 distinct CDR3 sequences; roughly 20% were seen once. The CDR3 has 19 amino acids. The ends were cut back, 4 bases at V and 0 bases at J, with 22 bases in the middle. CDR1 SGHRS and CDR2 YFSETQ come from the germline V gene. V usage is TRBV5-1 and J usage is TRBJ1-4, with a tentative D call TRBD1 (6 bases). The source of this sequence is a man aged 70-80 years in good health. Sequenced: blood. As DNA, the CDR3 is TGCGCCAGCAGCACAAGGGGGGGCAGGGCCCTTGCAACTAATGAAAAACTGTTTTTT. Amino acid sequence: CASSTRGGRALATNEKLFF.